Given below is one T cell receptor beta chain in context. Its antigen is not identified. V was trimmed by 7 bases and J by 0 bases, leaving 7 bases between them. Germline V gene sequence: CDR1 SNHLY, CDR2 FYNNEI. The CDR3 length is 13 residues. The entry originates in a study of CD8+ T cells in alopecia areata. Study results and limitations: The study found higher clonality in lesional than normal scalp, especially in alopecia totalis/universalis. The study also sequences resident alphabeta T cells of normal skin in scalp samples.

It was from alopecia areata patients that lesional scalp punch biopsies and peripheral blood were collected. Investigators sorted PBMCs to obtain both CD4+ and CD8+ T cells. cDNA reverse transcribed from extracted RNA served as the sequencing template. This table comes from immunoSEQ multiplex PCR, and its TCRdb copy is limited to in-frame clones, with some not included. The sample records some 210,000 clones, 50% to 65% being singletons. Specimen: CD4+ T cells sorted from blood, collected at week 0. The receptor's source is a human donor with alopecia areata. The chain uses TRBV2 and TRBJ2-4; no clear D. CDR3 nucleotides: TGTGCCAGCACCGTAATAGCCAAAAACATTCAGTACTTC. Translation: CASTVIAKNIQYF.